Sequencing of this T cell receptor beta chain was carried out in a study of CD8+ T cells in alopecia areata. Findings of the study overall: Affected lesional scalp, above all in alopecia totalis/universalis, was more clonal than normal scalp. The study found TCR sharing across patients less clear than in mice, possibly for HLA reasons.

Peripheral blood and lesional scalp punch biopsies were taken from alopecia areata patients. The sorting of PBMCs gave CD4+ and CD8+ T cells. As concerns this clone: Its antigen is undetermined.

Reverse transcription of extracted RNA yielded cDNA, which provided the sequencing template. Here immunoSEQ multiplex PCR was the method, and the copy in TCRdb shows in-frame clones only, minus some. The sample lists about 250,000 clones, 65% to 70% occurring once. The CDR3 runs to 14 residues. The V gene's germline CDR1 is SGHKS and CDR2 YYEKEE (reference sequence). Deletions cut 0 bases from V and 1 base from J, with 5 bases between. The receptor comes from a human donor with alopecia areata. V usage is TRBV5-5 and J usage is TRBJ2-1, with D uncertain. Sample: CD4+ T cells sorted from blood, taken at week 0. The CDR3 loop reads CASSLGQSYNEQFF. The CDR3, as DNA: TGTGCCAGCAGCTTGGGTCAGTCCTACAATGAGCAGTTCTTC.